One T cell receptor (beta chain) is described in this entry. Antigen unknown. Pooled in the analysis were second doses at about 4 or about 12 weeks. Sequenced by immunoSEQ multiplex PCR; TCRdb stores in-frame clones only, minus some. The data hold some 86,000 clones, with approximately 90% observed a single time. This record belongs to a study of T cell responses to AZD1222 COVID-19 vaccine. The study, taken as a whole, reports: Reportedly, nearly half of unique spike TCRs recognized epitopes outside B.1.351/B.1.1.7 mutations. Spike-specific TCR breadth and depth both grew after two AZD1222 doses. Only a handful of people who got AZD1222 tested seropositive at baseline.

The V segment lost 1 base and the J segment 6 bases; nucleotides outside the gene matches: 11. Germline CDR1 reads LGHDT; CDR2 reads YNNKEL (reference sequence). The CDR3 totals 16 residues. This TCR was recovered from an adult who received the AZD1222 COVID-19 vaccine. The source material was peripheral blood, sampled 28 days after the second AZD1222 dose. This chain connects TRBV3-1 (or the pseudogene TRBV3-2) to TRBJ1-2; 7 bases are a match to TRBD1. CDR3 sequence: CASSQGFGNRGDGYTF. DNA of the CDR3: TGTGCCAGCAGCCAAGGGTTTGGGAACAGGGGTGATGGCTACACCTTC.